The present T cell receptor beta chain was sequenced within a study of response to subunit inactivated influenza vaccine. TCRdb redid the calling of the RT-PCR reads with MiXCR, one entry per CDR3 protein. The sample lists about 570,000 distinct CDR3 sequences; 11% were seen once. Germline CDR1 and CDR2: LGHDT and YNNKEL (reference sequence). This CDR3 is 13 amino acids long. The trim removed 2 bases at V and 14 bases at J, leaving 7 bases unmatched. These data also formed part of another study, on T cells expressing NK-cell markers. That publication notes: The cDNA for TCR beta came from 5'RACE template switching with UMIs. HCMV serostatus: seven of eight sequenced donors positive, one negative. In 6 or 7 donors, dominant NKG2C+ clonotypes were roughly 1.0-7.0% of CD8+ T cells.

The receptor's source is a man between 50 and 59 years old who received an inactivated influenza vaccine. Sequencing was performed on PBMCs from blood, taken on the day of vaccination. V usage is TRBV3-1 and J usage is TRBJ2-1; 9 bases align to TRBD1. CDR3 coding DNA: TGTGCCAGCAGCCAAACAGGGGGCGCAATGGAGTTCTTC. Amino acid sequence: CASSQTGGAMEFF.